This T cell receptor beta chain originates from a study of cytomegalovirus exposure and HLA in healthy donors. Across the whole study: Genotyping showed 70% to 90% of a few hundred donors falling in the Caucasian-associated ancestry cluster.

Regarding this clone: As yet, its antigen is unknown.

The CDR3 runs to 14 residues. CDR1 is MDHEN, CDR2 SYDVKM, per germline. V was pared by 6 bases and J by 2 bases, with 6 bases of the junction left unmatched. Overall study results and limits: As a later analysis showed, a missense DCLRE1C variant was linked to trimming of TCR beta V- and J-genes.

The PCR had 60 Vbeta and 13 Jbeta primers. Only in-frame clones appear in the TCRdb table, and some are missing; sequencing was by immunoSEQ multiplex PCR. The sample has roughly 140,000 clones; 80% to 90% are singletons. Sample: PBMCs. This TCR derives from a young woman in good health and CMV-seronegative. This chain links TRBV28 with TRBJ2-7; TRBD2 matches at 8 bases. The chain's CDR3 is CASREAGDAYEQYF. In DNA form, the CDR3 reads TGTGCCAGCAGGGAAGCGGGAGACGCCTACGAGCAGTACTTC.